The 2 T cell receptor beta chains below were found in one sample sequenced in a study of multiple sclerosis patients with progressive multifocal leukoencephalopathy. Profiling relied on immunoSEQ multiplex PCR, and the TCRdb table lists in-frame clones only, not all of them. The sample contains 30,000 or so clones, around 85% of which appear only once. Sample time point: time of PML onset. The material was PBMCs, obtained from a patient treated with natalizumab. These receptors originate from a woman aged 25-40 years with progressive multifocal leukoencephalopathy.

CDR3 DNA: TGCGCCAGCAGCTTGGCGGGGTCCGGAAACACCATATATTTT. Protein product: CASSLAGSGNTIYF. The chain has TRBV5-1 and TRBJ1-3; the D is unclear. Germline CDR1 and CDR2: SGHRS and YFSETQ. The CDR3 contains 14 residues. V was trimmed by 0 bases and J by 4 bases, leaving 8 bases between them.

This clone appeared a single time. The chain joins TRBV5-5 to TRBJ1-1; D ambiguous. CDR3 length equals 12 residues. Germline CDR1 SGHKS, CDR2 YYEKEE (reference sequence). V was pared by 0 bases and J by 8 bases, with 8 bases between. The DNA for the CDR3 is TGTGCCAGCAGCTTGGGATGGGCAGAAGCTTTCTTT. Its protein is CASSLGWAEAFF.